This entry is about one T cell receptor (beta chain). Its antigen is currently unknown. CDR1 and CDR2 from the germline V gene are MGHDK and SYGVNS. This CDR3 is 16 amino acids long. TCRdb reprocessed the 5' RACE reads and reports one entry per CDR3 protein, with no DNA. The table lists roughly 380,000 distinct CDR3 sequences, with over 4% in the top ten. The entry originates in a study of T cells expressing NK-cell markers. Study-wide findings and caveats: It was still unclear whether expanded NKG2C+ T cell clones were HCMV specific. Once again these clonotypes came out on top in the CD3+CD56-NKG2C+ fraction of several donors. Top CD8+ clonotypes included the dominant CD3+CD56+NKG2C+ clonotypes in roughly 6 donors.

The receptor was derived from a man between 18 and 69 years old in good health. The sequenced sample consisted of blood T cells: a sorted CD56 or NKG2C T cell subset, CD4+ or CD8+ T cells, or bulk PBMC T cells (not recorded which). This chain uses TRBV25-1 with TRBJ1-4; checking the TCRdb D call of TRBD1 is not possible without DNA. CDR3 residues: CASSLPLRGGNEKLFF.